A single sample is the source of the 13 T cell receptor beta chains below, sequenced in a study of blood T cell repertoires in COVID-19. Clones were sequenced by immunoSEQ multiplex PCR, and TCRdb holds only the in-frame ones, with some missing. Among 30,000 to 45,000 clones listed, roughly nine tenths were seen once. Sequenced sample: peripheral blood. The receptors derive from a man aged 45-60 years with active COVID-19.

The gene calls are TRBV5-1 and TRBJ2-3; D remains unclear. The germline CDR1 and CDR2 sequences are SGHRS and YFSETQ. V was pared by 4 bases and J by 1 base, with 25 bases between. CDR3 length equals 19 residues. The CDR3 loop is CASSPRLSGGTRGTDTQYF. CDR3 coding DNA: TGCGCCAGCAGCCCCCGGCTTTCTGGCGGCACGCGCGGCACAGATACGCAGTATTTT.

V is TRBV18 and J is TRBJ1-1; D is undetermined. This CDR3 is built from 13 residues. Germline V gene data show CDR1 as KGHSH and CDR2 as LQKENI. Trimming cost V 6 bases and J 0 bases, with 8 bases left between them. The CDR3 sequence is CASSHSLNTEAFF. DNA of the CDR3: TGTGCCAGCTCCCACAGCCTGAACACTGAAGCTTTCTTT.

The chain uses TRBV29-1 and TRBJ2-3; D is uncertain. This CDR3 region has 14 residues. Trimming shortened V by 4 bases and J by 2 bases, and 13 bases separated the two germline ends. The germline V gene has CDR1 SQVTM and CDR2 ANQGSEA. The CDR3 loop is CSVATSHTTDTQYF. In DNA, the CDR3 is TGCAGCGTTGCCACCAGTCACACCACAGATACGCAGTATTTT.

The chain combines TRBV19 with TRBJ1-4; D gene ambiguous. V shed 3 bases and J shed 1 base, with 12 bases lying between them. CDR1 LNHDA and CDR2 SQIVND come from the germline V gene (reference sequence). CDR3 size: 16 residues. In nucleotides, the CDR3 is TGTGCCAGTAGTATCGGCCGGAGAGGAACTAATGAAAAACTGTTTTTT. Translation: CASSIGRRGTNEKLFF.

Here the CDR3 DNA reads TGTGCCAGCTCACAAACCGGGACAGGGGTCGGGGAGACCCAGTACTTC. Translating it yields CASSQTGTGVGETQYF. The gene calls are TRBV18 and TRBJ2-5; 10 bases are shared with TRBD1. V was clipped by 4 bases and J by 5 bases; unmatched bases: 10. This CDR3 comprises 16 residues. CDR1 is KGHSH and CDR2 is LQKENI in the germline V gene.

This clone showed up just once. The rearrangement uses TRBV5-6 and TRBJ2-4, with D tentatively TRBD2 (6 bases). Germline assignment: CDR1 SGHDT and CDR2 YYEEEE. V was shortened by 5 bases and J by 0 bases, with 12 bases between the two germline ends. The CDR3 contains 15 residues. The CDR3 spells CASRRGGLAKNIQYF. CDR3 sequence (DNA): TGTGCCAGCAGGCGGGGAGGACTAGCCAAAAACATTCAGTACTTC.

The chain has TRBV2 and TRBJ1-2, with D perhaps matching TRBD1 (5 bases). The V gene's germline CDR1 is SNHLY and CDR2 FYNNEI. Trimming left V 4 bases short and J 8 bases short, with 14 bases between. The CDR3 covers 13 residues. The CDR3 region is CASSVEQGGGYTF. The CDR3 DNA is TGTGCCAGCAGTGTGGAGCAGGGTGGAGGCTACACCTTC.

The chain carries TRBV10-3 and TRBJ2-1; weak D call: TRBD2 (5 bases). The CDR3 totals 13 residues. CDR1 and CDR2 (germline): ENHRY, SYGVKD. V lost 4 bases to trimming and J lost 6 bases, with 10 bases between them. CDR3: CAISVSGTNEQFF. As DNA, the CDR3 is TGTGCCATCAGTGTTTCGGGAACCAATGAGCAGTTCTTC.

The chain is built from TRBV18 and TRBJ1-2; no clear D gene. This CDR3 has 15 residues. Trimming took off 0 bases at V and 7 bases at J, with 15 bases between the two ends. CDR1 and CDR2 (germline): KGHSH, LQKENI. The CDR3, as DNA: TGTGCCAGCTCACCACCGTCCCGGCCGGAGGGTGGCTACACCTTC. It yields the protein CASSPPSRPEGGYTF.

This clone appeared once. This chain uses TRBV15 with TRBJ1-2; tentative D call: TRBD1 (6 bases). V was clipped by 8 bases and J by 2 bases, with 12 bases between them. Germline CDR1 LNHNV, CDR2 YYDKDF (reference sequence). The CDR3 has 13 residues. Written as DNA, the CDR3 is TGTGCCACCCGGGACACGCGAAACTATGGCTACACCTTC. Translating gives CATRDTRNYGYTF.

J is TRBJ2-1 and V is TRBV6-6; TRBD2 agrees at 7 bases. CDR3 length equals 15 residues. V was pared by 7 bases and J by 1 base, with 7 bases of the junction left unmatched. Germline CDR1 MNHNY, CDR2 SVGAGI (reference sequence). The DNA for the CDR3 is TGTGCCAGCACTTGGGCTAGCGGTTCCTACAATGAGCAGTTCTTC. It codes for CASTWASGSYNEQFF.

The chain couples TRBV2 to TRBJ2-1; D gene ambiguous. The CDR3 totals 13 residues. Germline CDR1 SNHLY, CDR2 FYNNEI. The germline V and J ends were trimmed by 2 bases and 6 bases, with 8 bases remaining between them. The CDR3 is CASSERGANEQFF. The CDR3 nucleotides are TGTGCCAGCAGTGAAAGAGGCGCCAATGAGCAGTTCTTC. The full variable domain, with the rest looked up from reference TRBV2 and TRBJ2-1, is EPEVTQTPSHQVTQMGQEVILRCVPISNHLYFYWYRQILGQKVEFLVSFYNNEISEKSEIFDDQFSVERPDGSNFTLKIRSTKLEDSAMYFCASSERGANEQFFGPGTRLTVL.

The chain's CDR3 is CASSEKPGMPDYTF. CDR3 sequence (DNA): TGTGCCAGCAGCGAAAAACCAGGGATGCCGGACTACACCTTC. The V call is TRBV7-3, the J call TRBJ1-2; maybe TRBD1 (5 bases). Germline V lookup: CDR1 SGHTA, CDR2 FQGTGA. There are 14 residues in the CDR3. V was pared by 5 bases and J by 10 bases, with 20 bases between.